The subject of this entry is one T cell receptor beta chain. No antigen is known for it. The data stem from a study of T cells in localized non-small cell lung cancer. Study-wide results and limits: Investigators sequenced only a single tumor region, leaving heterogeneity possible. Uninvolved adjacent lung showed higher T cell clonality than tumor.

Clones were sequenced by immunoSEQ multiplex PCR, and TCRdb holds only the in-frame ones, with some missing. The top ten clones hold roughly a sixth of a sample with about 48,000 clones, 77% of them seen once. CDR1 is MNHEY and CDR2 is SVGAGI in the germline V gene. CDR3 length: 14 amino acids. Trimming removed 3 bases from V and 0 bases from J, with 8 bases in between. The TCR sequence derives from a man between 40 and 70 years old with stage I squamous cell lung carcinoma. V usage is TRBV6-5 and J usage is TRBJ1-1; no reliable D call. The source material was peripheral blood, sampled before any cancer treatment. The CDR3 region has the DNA TGTGCCAGCAGTTATCCCAATATGAACACTGAAGCTTTCTTT. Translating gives CASSYPNMNTEAFF.